The 30 T cell receptor beta chains below were found in one sample sequenced in a study of blood T cells in healthy people across ages. The second PCR ran roughly 6 to 11 cycles with a sample-barcoded 5' primer and J-beta primers. MiXCR was run by TCRdb on the 5' RACE reads, yielding one entry per CDR3 protein. This repertoire shows about 680,000 distinct CDR3 sequences, 49% found once; its top ten account for around 32%. The specimen was blood. The receptors come from a woman aged 60-75 years in good health.

The sample holds a few counts of this clonotype. At one end the junction does not follow the germline gene, possibly because of a read error. This chain links TRBV13 with TRBJ2-4; 9 nucleotides agree with TRBD1. Germline CDR1 is PRHDT and CDR2 is FYEKMQ (reference sequence). This CDR3 contains 15 residues. The chain's CDR3 is CASSLQGAAKNIQYF. CDR3 coding DNA: TGCGCCAGCAGCTTACAGGGGGCGGCCAAAAACATTCAGTACTTC.

This clonotype was seen at least ten times. This chain connects TRBV14 to TRBJ2-5; D possibly matches TRBD1 or TRBD2 (5 bases each). The CDR3 consists of 20 residues. CDR1 and CDR2 from the germline V gene are SGHDN and FVKESK. V lost 1 base and J 2 bases, leaving 26 bases between the germline ends. The CDR3 DNA sequence: TGTGCCAGCAGCCAAGCAATCCGGGACCGAAAAGTCATCCTACAAGAGACCCAGTACTTC. It encodes CASSQAIRDRKVILQETQYF.

The genes are TRBV6-6 and TRBJ2-5; D gene unclear. The CDR3 is 14 amino acids. Germline lookup yields CDR1 MNHNY and CDR2 SVGAGI (reference sequence). Trimming removed 3 bases at V and 2 bases at J, with 10 bases between. CDR3 bases: TGTGCCAGCAGTTATCCGATCGGGCAAGAGACCCAGTACTTC. It specifies CASSYPIGQETQYF.

The V call is TRBV5-6, the J call TRBJ2-5; 11 nucleotides agree with TRBD2. This CDR3 is built from 14 residues. Germline assignment: CDR1 SGHDT and CDR2 YYEEEE. V shed 5 bases, J shed 4 bases, and the junction held 4 bases outside the gene matches. The CDR3: CASRRLAGIETQYF. The CDR3 DNA reads TGTGCCAGCAGGAGACTAGCGGGAATAGAGACCCAGTACTTC.

This clonotype has only one observation. This chain connects TRBV20-1 to TRBJ2-3, with D perhaps being TRBD1 or TRBD2 (6 bases each). V lost 3 bases to trimming and J lost 6 bases, with 13 bases between them. The CDR3 contains 13 residues. The germline gives CDR1 DFQATT, CDR2 SNEGSKA (reference sequence). CDR3 DNA: TGCAGTGCTAGCGGGAGAGGGGGTGATACGCAGTATTTT. Translating gives CSASGRGGDTQYF.

This clonotype was seen more than once but under ten times. V usage is TRBV20-1 and J usage is TRBJ2-6, with D unresolved. The V gene lost 0 bases and the J gene lost 4 bases, with 10 bases spanning the gap. This CDR3 region has 15 residues. Per germline, CDR1 DFQATT and CDR2 SNEGSKA (reference sequence). The CDR3 bases are TGCAGTGCTAGAGATCCTGGGCCCGGGGCCAACGTCCTGACTTTC. It yields the protein CSARDPGPGANVLTF.

V gene TRBV12-3 or TRBV12-4 combines with J gene TRBJ2-5; 11 nucleotides match TRBD2. After removal of 10 bases from V and 11 bases from J, the junction contained 15 bases not matched to a gene. This CDR3 has 14 residues. CDR3: CAISTSGIYNEQYF. The CDR3 DNA sequence: TGTGCCATCTCGACTAGCGGGATCTACAATGAGCAGTACTTC.

V usage is TRBV4-3 and J usage is TRBJ2-1; 15 bases are shared with TRBD2. Germline V gives CDR1 LGHNA, CDR2 YSLEER. The CDR3 is made up of 15 amino acids. Trimming took 4 bases from V and 12 from J; bases not matched to a gene: 7. The CDR3 is CASSRSWTSGRGQFF. DNA of the CDR3: TGCGCCAGCAGCCGGAGCTGGACTAGCGGGAGGGGGCAGTTCTTC.

The genes are TRBV9 and TRBJ1-2; 7 bases agree with TRBD1. The CDR3 runs to 13 residues. Germline CDR1 and CDR2: SGDLS and YYNGEE. The V and J ends lost 4 bases and 8 bases, in that order; junction bases with no gene match: 8. CDR3 in DNA: TGTGCCAGCAGCCTACGGGACAGACACGGCTACACCTTC. Protein product: CASSLRDRHGYTF.

V is TRBV10-3 and J is TRBJ2-7, with D perhaps TRBD1 (6 bases). Trimming left V 6 bases short and J 1 base short, with 13 bases between. CDR1 ENHRY and CDR2 SYGVKD come from the germline V gene. CDR3 length equals 14 residues. This CDR3 is CAIRSTGNSYEQYF. The CDR3 DNA reads as TGTGCCATCAGAAGTACAGGGAATTCCTACGAGCAGTACTTC.

This clonotype occurred once. The V call is TRBV11-1, the J call TRBJ1-1; the D gene is possibly TRBD1 (6 bases). Germline CDR1 SGHAT, CDR2 FQDESV (reference sequence). V dropped 2 bases and J dropped 4 bases, with 17 bases sitting between them. CDR3 length: 16 residues. In nucleotides, the CDR3 is TGTGCCAGCAGCTTATTCACCAGGGGTTTGGGCACTGAAGCTTTCTTT. Residues: CASSLFTRGLGTEAFF.

V is TRBV2 and J is TRBJ1-5, with no clear D. Germline CDR1 reads SNHLY; CDR2 reads FYNNEI. The CDR3 has 15 amino acids. V was shortened by 7 bases and J by 1 base, with 14 bases between the two germline ends. The CDR3 nucleotides read TGTGCCAGCACCCGGACGGGGTACAGCAATCAGCCCCAGCATTTT. Translating it yields CASTRTGYSNQPQHF. Full variable domain (missing parts from reference TRBV2 and TRBJ1-5): EPEVTQTPSHQVTQMGQEVILRCVPISNHLYFYWYRQILGQKVEFLVSFYNNEISEKSEIFDDQFSVERPDGSNFTLKIRSTKLEDSAMYFCASTRTGYSNQPQHFGDGTRLSIL.

The rearrangement joins TRBV20-1 to TRBJ2-7, with 13 bases identical to TRBD2. Germline lookup yields CDR1 DFQATT and CDR2 SNEGSKA (reference sequence). The CDR3 length is 14 residues. The trim removed 6 bases at V and 2 bases at J, leaving 4 bases unmatched. For the CDR3, the DNA is TGCAGTGCACCCGGACTAGCGGGGGCCTACGAGCAGTACTTC. It specifies CSAPGLAGAYEQYF.

The rearrangement joins TRBV29-1 to TRBJ1-1; no firm D call. The CDR3 has 14 amino acids. Germline V gene data show CDR1 as SQVTM and CDR2 as ANQGSEA. V shed 7 bases and J shed 1 base, with 16 bases lying between them. The CDR3 reads CSGRRTPANTEAFF. The CDR3, as DNA: TGCAGCGGTCGTCGGACGCCAGCGAACACTGAAGCTTTCTTT.

This chain joins TRBV5-6 and TRBJ2-5; D not resolved. Between the trimmed V and J ends, which lost 3 bases and 1 base, there was a span of 19 bases. From germline, CDR1 is SGHDT and CDR2 YYEEEE. This CDR3 spans 17 amino acids. In nucleotides, the CDR3 is TGTGCCAGCAGCTCGCCCCACCGCGACTGGGGCCAAGAGACCCAGTACTTC. This encodes CASSSPHRDWGQETQYF.

This chain connects TRBV20-1 to TRBJ2-6; no clear D gene. Germline CDR1 and CDR2: DFQATT and SNEGSKA (reference sequence). The CDR3 extends over 12 amino acids. Trimming took off 7 bases at V and 4 bases at J, with 8 bases between the two ends. DNA of the CDR3: TGCAGTGGCCGGAAAGGGGCCAACGTCCTGACTTTC. Amino acid sequence: CSGRKGANVLTF.

V gene TRBV5-1 combines with J gene TRBJ2-1; maybe TRBD1 (7 bases). The J call is in doubt because the DNA end fits TRBJ2-7 better. The CDR3 consists of 14 residues. The germline V gene encodes CDR1 SGHRS and CDR2 YFSETQ. CDR3 bases: TGCGCCAGCAGAGGGGGGACAGTCTACAATGAGCAGTACTTC. This sequence encodes CASRGGTVYNEQYF.

This clonotype appeared a few times. V is TRBV7-6 and J is TRBJ2-7; the D is unclear. This CDR3 is built from 15 residues. Germline assignment: CDR1 SGHVS and CDR2 FNYEAQ. V lost 1 base to trimming and J lost 5 bases, with 15 bases between them. In DNA form, the CDR3 reads TGTGCCAGCAGCTTAGGACGGACCTCCCCGGACGAGCAGTACTTC. Protein sequence: CASSLGRTSPDEQYF.

This chain connects TRBV16 to TRBJ1-2, with D unresolved. With 6 bases removed from V and 2 bases from J, the gap between germline ends came to 10 bases. The CDR3 runs 13 residues. Germline V gives CDR1 KGHSY, CDR2 FQNENV. The CDR3 reads CASRPAPNYGYTF. The CDR3 DNA reads as TGTGCCAGCAGGCCGGCCCCGAACTATGGCTACACCTTC.

The rearrangement links TRBV3-1 to TRBJ2-3; maybe TRBD2 (7 bases). With 3 bases removed from V and 4 bases from J, the gap between germline ends came to 14 bases. This CDR3 is 15 amino acids long. Germline CDR1 LGHDT, CDR2 YNNKEL (reference sequence). The CDR3 bases are TGTGCCAGCAGCCAGGGGGGGGGCTTCGCAGATACGCAGTATTTT. This sequence encodes CASSQGGGFADTQYF.

V usage is TRBV28 and J usage is TRBJ2-1, with D perhaps matching TRBD1 or TRBD2 (5 bases each). The J call could be wrong; TRBJ2-7 is a better fit for the DNA end. The germline V gene has CDR1 MDHEN and CDR2 SYDVKM. The CDR3 loop spans 15 amino acids. CDR3 amino acids: CASTPSGSGYNEQYF. For the CDR3, the DNA is TGTGCCAGCACCCCGTCAGGGAGCGGTTACAATGAGCAGTACTTC.

This sequence joins TRBV24-1 and TRBJ2-5; 11 positions match TRBD2. CDR1 and CDR2 from the germline V gene are KGHDR and SFDVKD. The CDR3 is made up of 16 amino acids. Germline trimming cut 4 bases from V and 2 bases from J; bases unmatched to any gene: 5. CDR3: CATSDPLAGGQETQYF. DNA of the CDR3: TGTGCCACCAGTGACCCCTTAGCGGGAGGGCAAGAGACCCAGTACTTC.

This clonotype appeared a single time. The gene calls are TRBV5-1 and TRBJ2-1, with a tentative D call TRBD2 (6 bases). V lost 0 bases and J 0 bases, leaving 13 bases between the germline ends. The CDR3 consists of 17 residues. CDR1 SGHRS and CDR2 YFSETQ come from the germline V gene. DNA of the CDR3: TGCGCCAGCAGCTTGGTTCCGGGAGTTACCTCCTACAATGAGCAGTTCTTC. This encodes CASSLVPGVTSYNEQFF.

The rearrangement links TRBV7-2 to TRBJ2-7; 9 positions match TRBD2. CDR3 length: 13 amino acids. V shed 1 base and J 6 bases; nucleotides not matched to a gene: 1. CDR1 and CDR2 from the germline V gene are SGHTA and FQGNSA. The CDR3 sequence is CASSLVAGVEQYF. The DNA for the CDR3 is TGTGCCAGCAGCTTAGTAGCGGGAGTCGAGCAGTACTTC.

V usage is TRBV5-5 and J usage is TRBJ2-2; D not certain. V shed 1 base and J shed 1 base, with 11 bases lying between them. Germline V CDR1 and CDR2: SGHKS, YYEKEE (reference sequence). The CDR3 extends over 16 amino acids. The CDR3 sequence: CASSLRISVNTGELFF. CDR3 nucleotide sequence: TGTGCCAGCAGCTTGAGGATAAGCGTGAACACCGGGGAGCTGTTTTTT.

The chain carries TRBV12-3 or TRBV12-4 and TRBJ1-4; 9 bases align to TRBD1. The CDR3 extends over 17 amino acids. J gave up 10 bases and V 2 bases, and 14 bases lay outside the gene matches. CDR3 loop: CASSLPLTGQGLGKLFF. The CDR3 DNA reads as TGTGCCAGCAGTTTACCCCTTACGGGACAGGGCTTAGGAAAACTGTTTTTT.

This clonotype came up a few times. The chain uses TRBV20-1 and TRBJ2-7; either TRBD1 or TRBD2 may fit D (5 bases each). V lost 6 bases and J lost 4, with 16 bases in between. From germline, CDR1 is DFQATT and CDR2 SNEGSKA (reference sequence). CDR3 size: 13 residues. CDR3 in amino acids: CSASTGRGYEQYF. The CDR3 DNA follows: TGCAGTGCCAGTACGGGACGCGGTTACGAGCAGTACTTC.

The J gene is TRBJ2-7, the V gene TRBV25-1; TRBD2 matches 11 bases. The junction had 4 bases not matched to a gene; V was cut back by 8 bases and J by 1 base. This CDR3 contains 14 residues. CDR1 MGHDK and CDR2 SYGVNS come from the germline V gene. The CDR3: CASAGLADSYEQYF. In DNA, the CDR3 is TGTGCCAGCGCGGGACTAGCGGATTCCTACGAGCAGTACTTC.

The V gene is TRBV10-3, the J gene TRBJ1-2; D is undetermined. V was pared by 6 bases and J by 8 bases, with 13 bases between. CDR1 and CDR2 (germline): ENHRY, SYGVKD. This CDR3 region has 12 residues. CDR3 loop: CAIRATSEGYTF. The CDR3 bases are TGTGCCATCAGGGCGACAAGTGAGGGCTACACCTTC.

The chain uses TRBV4-3 and TRBJ2-1, with D possibly matching TRBD2 (5 bases). Between the trimmed V and J ends, which lost 0 bases and 0 bases, there was a span of 6 bases. CDR1 LGHNA and CDR2 YSLEER come from the germline V gene. The CDR3 length is 15 residues. CDR3 DNA: TGCGCCAGCAGCCAAGAGAGGGACTCCTACAATGAGCAGTTCTTC. Translating it yields CASSQERDSYNEQFF.